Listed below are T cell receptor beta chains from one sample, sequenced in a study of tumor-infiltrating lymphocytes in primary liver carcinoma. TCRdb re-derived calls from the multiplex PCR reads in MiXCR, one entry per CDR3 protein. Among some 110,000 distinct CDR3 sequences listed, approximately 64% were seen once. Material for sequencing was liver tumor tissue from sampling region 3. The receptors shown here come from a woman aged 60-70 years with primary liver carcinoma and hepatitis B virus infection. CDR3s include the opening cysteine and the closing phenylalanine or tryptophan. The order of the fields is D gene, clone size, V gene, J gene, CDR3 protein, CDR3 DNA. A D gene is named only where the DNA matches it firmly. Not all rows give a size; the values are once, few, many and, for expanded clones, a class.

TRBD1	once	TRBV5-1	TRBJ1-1	CVSSQTTGGNTEAFF	TGCGTCAGCAGCCAAACGACAGGGGGGAACACTGAAGCTTTCTTT
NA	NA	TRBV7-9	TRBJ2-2	CASSLQGGTTWELFF	TGTGCCAGCAGCCTCCAGGGAGGTACCACCTGGGAGCTGTTTTTT
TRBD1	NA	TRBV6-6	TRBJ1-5	CASSQDRVQSQHF	TGTGCCAGCAGCCAGGACAGGGTTCAGTCCCAGCACTTT
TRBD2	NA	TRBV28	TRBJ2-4	CASSLGGTKDIQYF	TGTGCCAGCAGTTTGGGGGGGACCAAAGACATTCAGTACTTC
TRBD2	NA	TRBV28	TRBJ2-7	CASSFGVGGREQYF	TGTGCCAGCAGTTTCGGTGTGGGAGGGCGCGAGCAGTACTTC
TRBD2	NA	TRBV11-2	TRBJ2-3	CASSSGLSGGRYF	TGTGCCAGCAGCTCTGGACTATCGGGAGGCCGGTACTTT
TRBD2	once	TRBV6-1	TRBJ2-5	CASDEGGRGETQYF	TGTGCCAGCGACGAGGGCGGGAGGGGAGAGACTCAGTACTTC
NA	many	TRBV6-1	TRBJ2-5	CASSYDTQETQYF	TGTGCCAGCAGTTATGACACCCAAGAGACCCAGTACTTC
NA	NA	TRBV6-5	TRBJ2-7	CASRYSGIRRGYEQYF	TGTGCCAGCAGATACTCGGGGATACGGCGTGGGTACGAGCAGTACTTC
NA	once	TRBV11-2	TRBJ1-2	CASSPSPGWGYGCTF	TGTGCCAGCAGCCCATCGCCGGGGTGGGGCTATGGCTGCACCTTC
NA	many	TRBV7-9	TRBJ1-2	CASSASGGLGYGYTF	TGTGCCAGCAGCGCCAGTGGGGGGCTTGGCTATGGCTACACCTTC
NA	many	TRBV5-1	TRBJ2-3	CASSWPDGGTDTQYF	TGCGCCAGCAGCTGGCCTGACGGCGGCACAGATACGCAGTATTTT
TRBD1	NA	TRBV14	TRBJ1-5	CTSSQVKGASNQPQHF	TGTACCAGCAGTCAAGTCAAGGGGGCTAGCAATCAGCCCCAGCATTTT
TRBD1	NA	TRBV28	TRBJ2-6	CASSPPGQGRSGVNVLTF	TGTGCCAGCAGTCCCCCGGGACAGGGTCGCTCTGGGGTCAACGTCCTGACTTTC
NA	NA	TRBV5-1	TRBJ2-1	CVSRAGGAVNEQFF	TGCGTCAGCAGAGCGGGCGGGGCCGTCAATGAGCAGTTCTTC
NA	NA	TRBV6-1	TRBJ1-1	CASSKAVCTEVFF	TGTGCCAGCAGTAAAGCGGTGTGCACTGAAGTTTTCTTT
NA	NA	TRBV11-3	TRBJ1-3	CASTPYSGNTTYF	TGTGCCAGCACCCCGTATTCTGGAAATACCACATATTTT
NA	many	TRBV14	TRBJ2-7	CASSQDVKRALYEQYF	TGTGCCAGCAGCCAAGACGTAAAGCGGGCCCTCTACGAGCAGTACTTC
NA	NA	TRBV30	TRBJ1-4	CAWNKSPTNEKLFF	TGTGCCTGGAATAAGTCCCCAACTAATGAAAAACTGTTTTTT
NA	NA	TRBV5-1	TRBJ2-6	CASSSQGAGANVLTF	TGCGCCAGCAGCTCACAGGGAGCAGGGGCCAACGTCCTGACTTTC
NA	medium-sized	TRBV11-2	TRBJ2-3	CASSLGFVTVSTDTQYF	TGTGCCAGCAGCTTAGGGTTTGTGACGGTTAGCACAGATACGCAGTATTTT
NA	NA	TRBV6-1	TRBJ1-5	CASSEAEGNQSQHF	TGTGCCAGCAGTGAAGCGGAGGGCAATCAGTCCCAGCATTTT
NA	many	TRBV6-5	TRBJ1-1	CASSYSRGDTEAFF	TGTGCCAGCAGTTACTCGCGGGGGGACACTGAAGCTTTCTTT
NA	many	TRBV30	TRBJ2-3	CAWSRTGFTSTDTQYF	TGTGCCTGGAGTCGAACCGGATTCACTAGCACAGATACGCAGTATTTT
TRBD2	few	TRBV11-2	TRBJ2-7	CVSRKPGLAELYEQYF	TGTGTCAGCAGGAAACCGGGGCTAGCGGAGCTCTACGAGCAATACTTC
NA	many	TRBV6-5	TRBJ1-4	CASSYSGYEKLFF	TGTGCCAGCAGTTACTCAGGGTATGAAAAACTGTTTTTT
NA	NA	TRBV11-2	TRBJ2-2	CASSLDGTGDLFF	TGTGCCAGCAGCTTAGATGGGACTGGTGATCTGTTTTTT
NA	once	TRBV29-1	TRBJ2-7	CSVGPGGTYEQYF	TGCAGCGTTGGACCTGGCGGTACCTACGAGCAGTACTTC
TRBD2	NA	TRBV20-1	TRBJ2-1	CSARSSGRTGQFF	TGCAGTGCCCGATCTAGCGGGAGGACAGGGCAGTTCTTC
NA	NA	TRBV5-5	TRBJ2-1	CTSSFYVYNEQFF	TGTACCAGCAGCTTCTACGTATACAATGAGCAGTTCTTC
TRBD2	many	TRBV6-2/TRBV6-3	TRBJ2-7	CASSYQPGGPFEQYF	TGTGCCAGCAGTTACCAACCGGGAGGGCCTTTTGAGCAGTACTTC
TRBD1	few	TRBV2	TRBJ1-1	CASSERTGSAEAFF	TGTGCCAGCAGTGAGCGGACAGGATCGGCTGAAGCTTTCTTT
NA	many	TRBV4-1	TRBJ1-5	CASSQGDGFNQPQHF	TGCGCCAGCAGCCAAGGGGACGGCTTCAATCAGCCCCAGCATTTT
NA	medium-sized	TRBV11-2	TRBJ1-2	CASSLEPGNSYTF	TGTGCCAGCAGCTTGGAGCCCGGCAATAGCTACACCTTC
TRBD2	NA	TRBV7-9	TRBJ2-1	CASSRRTGTSGMCEQFF	TGTGCCAGCAGCCGGCGGACCGGGACTAGCGGGATGTGTGAGCAGTTCTTC
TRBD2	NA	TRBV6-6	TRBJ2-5	CESSPTSGPYQETQYF	TGTGAGAGCAGCCCAACTAGCGGGCCGTACCAAGAGACCCAGTACTTC
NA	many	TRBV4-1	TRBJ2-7	CASSQDYEQYF	TGCGCCAGCAGCCAAGACTACGAGCAGTACTTC
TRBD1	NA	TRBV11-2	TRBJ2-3	CANSLGVRTGVTDTQYF	TGTGCCAACAGCTTAGGGGTTCGAACAGGGGTCACAGATACGCAGTATTTT
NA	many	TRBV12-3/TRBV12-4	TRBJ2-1	CASGGGGKYNEQFF	TGTGCCAGCGGGGGGGGGGGCAAGTACAATGAGCAGTTCTTC
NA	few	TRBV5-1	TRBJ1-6	CASSLAEGSSYNSPLHF	TGCGCCAGCAGCTTGGCCGAGGGAAGCTCCTATAATTCACCCCTCCACTTT
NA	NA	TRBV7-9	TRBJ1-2	CAISPVSYGYTF	TGTGCCATCAGCCCCGTCAGCTATGGCTACACCTTC
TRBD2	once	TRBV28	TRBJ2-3	CAGSPPPSAGGGTQYF	TGTGCCGGCAGTCCCCCCCCGAGCGCCGGGGGAGGGACGCAATATTTT
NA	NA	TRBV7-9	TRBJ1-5	CASSLEGSYQPQHF	TGTGCCAGCAGCTTAGAGGGTTCCTATCAGCCCCAGCATTTT
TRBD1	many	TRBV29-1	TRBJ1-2	CSVGTATSYGYTF	TGCAGCGTGGGGACAGCCACATCCTATGGCTACACCTTC
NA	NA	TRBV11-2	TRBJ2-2	CASSLHPNTRELYF	TGTGCCAGCAGCTTACACCCGAACACCAGGGAGCTGTATTTT
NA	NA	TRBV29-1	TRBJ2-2	CSVEDPQAASTGELFF	TGCAGCGTTGAAGATCCCCAGGCGGCGAGTACCGGGGAGCTGTTCTTT
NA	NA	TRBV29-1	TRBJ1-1	CSVIGGVRTETFF	TGCAGCGTTATCGGGGGAGTTAGGACTGAAACTTTCTTT
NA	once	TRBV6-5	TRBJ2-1	CASSYSILGNEHFF	TGTGCCAGCAGTTACTCGATTCTGGGTAATGAGCATTTCTTC
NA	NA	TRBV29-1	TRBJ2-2	CSVDRGNTGELFF	TGCAGCGTTGACAGGGGCAACACCGGGGAGCTGTTTTTT
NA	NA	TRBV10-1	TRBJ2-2	CASNGFGPGNTGELFF	TGCGCCAGCAATGGGTTCGGCCCCGGGAACACCGGGGAGCTGTTTTTT
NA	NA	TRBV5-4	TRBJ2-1	CASSSRWDPENEQFF	TGCGCCAGCAGCTCCCGCTGGGACCCGGAGAATGAGCAGTTCTTC
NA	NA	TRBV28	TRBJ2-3	CASSPTGRTTDTQYF	TGTGCCAGCAGCCCAACAGGGAGAACCACAGATACGCAGTATTTT
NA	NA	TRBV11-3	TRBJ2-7	CASSPGTGDNYEQYF	TGTGCCAGCAGCCCTGGGACTGGGGACAACTACGAGCAGTACTTC
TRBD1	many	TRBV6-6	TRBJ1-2	CASNPKTGRQGYTF	TGTGCCAGCAACCCCAAGACAGGGCGCCAAGGCTACACCTTC